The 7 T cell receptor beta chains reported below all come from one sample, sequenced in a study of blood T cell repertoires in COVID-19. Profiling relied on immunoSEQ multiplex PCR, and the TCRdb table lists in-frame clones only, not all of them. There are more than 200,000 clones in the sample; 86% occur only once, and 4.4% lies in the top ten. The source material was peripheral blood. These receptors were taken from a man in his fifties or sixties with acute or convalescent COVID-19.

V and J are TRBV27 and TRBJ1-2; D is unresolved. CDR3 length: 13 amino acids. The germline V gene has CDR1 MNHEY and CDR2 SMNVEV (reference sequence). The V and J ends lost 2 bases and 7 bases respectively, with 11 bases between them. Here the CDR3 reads CASSLEGLGGYTF. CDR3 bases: TGTGCCAGCAGTTTAGAGGGCCTGGGTGGCTACACCTTC.

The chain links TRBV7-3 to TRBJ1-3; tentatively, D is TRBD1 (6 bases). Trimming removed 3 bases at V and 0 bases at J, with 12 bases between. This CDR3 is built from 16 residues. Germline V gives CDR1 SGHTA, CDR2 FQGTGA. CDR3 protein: CASSLDGTTSGNTIYF. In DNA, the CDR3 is TGTGCCAGCAGCTTGGACGGGACAACCTCTGGAAACACCATATATTTT.

The CDR3 spells CSAERGKGNEQFF. In nucleotides, the CDR3 is TGCAGCGCCGAGCGAGGGAAGGGCAATGAGCAGTTCTTC. V gene TRBV29-1 combines with J gene TRBJ2-1, with D perhaps matching TRBD2 (5 bases). This CDR3 contains 13 residues. Trimming removed 7 bases from V and 6 bases from J, with 16 bases in between. Germline-derived CDR1 and CDR2 are SQVTM and ANQGSEA.

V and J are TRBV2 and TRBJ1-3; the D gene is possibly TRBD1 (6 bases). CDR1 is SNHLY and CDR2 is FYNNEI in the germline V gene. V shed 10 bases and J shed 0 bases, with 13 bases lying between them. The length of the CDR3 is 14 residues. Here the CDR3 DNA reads TGTGCCACCCGGGACACTATCTCTGGAAACACCATATATTTT. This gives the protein CATRDTISGNTIYF.

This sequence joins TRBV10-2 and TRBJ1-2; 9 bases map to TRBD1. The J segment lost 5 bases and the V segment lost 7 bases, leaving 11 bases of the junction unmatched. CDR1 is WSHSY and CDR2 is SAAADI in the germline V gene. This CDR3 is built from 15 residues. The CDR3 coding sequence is TGCGCCAGCACCCCTGGGACAGGGATGACTTATGGCTACACCTTC. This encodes CASTPGTGMTYGYTF.

Written as DNA, the CDR3 is TGTGCCAGCAGCCAAGTAGCGATCTCTGGAAACACCATATATTTT. Protein: CASSQVAISGNTIYF. The V and J genes are TRBV14 and TRBJ1-3; no clear D. This CDR3 region has 15 residues. V was pared by 1 base and J by 0 bases, with 7 bases between. In germline, CDR1 is SGHDN, CDR2 FVKESK.

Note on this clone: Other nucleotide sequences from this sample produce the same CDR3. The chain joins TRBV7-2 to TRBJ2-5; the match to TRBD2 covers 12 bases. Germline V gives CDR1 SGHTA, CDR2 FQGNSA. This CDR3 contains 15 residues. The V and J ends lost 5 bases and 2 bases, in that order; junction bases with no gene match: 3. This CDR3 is CASSPGLAGQETQYF. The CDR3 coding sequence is TGTGCCAGCAGCCCAGGACTAGCGGGGCAAGAGACCCAGTACTTC. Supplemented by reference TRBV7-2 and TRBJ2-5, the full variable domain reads GAGVSQSPSNKVTEKGKDVELRCDPISGHTALYWYRQSLGQGLEFLIYFQGNSAPDKSGLPSDRFSAERTGGSVSTLTIQRTQQEDSAVYLCASSPGLAGQETQYFGPGTRLLVL.